The sequence of this TCR beta chain was determined in a study of blood T cell repertoires in COVID-19. Study-level information: Samples came from the United States, Italy and Spain, spanning acute and convalescent COVID-19.

Germline values: CDR1 SGHDT, CDR2 YYEEEE. J gave up 9 bases and V 4 bases, and 6 bases lay outside the gene matches. CDR3 length equals 15 residues. Authors' analysis steps: For nucleated cells, counts were estimated from reference gene primer amplification. Sequencing used immunoSEQ multiplex PCR; TCRdb keeps in-frame clones, though not all of them. V, J and clone size were drawn from that table, and D and trimming were deduced from the DNA. The table lists more than 250,000 clones, 86% of them singletons. The chain employs TRBV5-6 and TRBJ2-1; 14 bases match TRBD2. Sequenced material: peripheral blood. The receptor was isolated from a woman aged 30 to 39 who had recovered from COVID-19. CDR3 loop: CASSQGLAGAIEQFF. CDR3 DNA sequence: TGTGCCAGCAGCCAGGGACTAGCGGGGGCAATTGAGCAGTTCTTC. Supplemented by reference TRBV5-6 and TRBJ2-1, the full variable domain reads DAGVTQSPTHLIKTRGQQVTLRCSPKSGHDTVSWYQQALGQGPQFIFQYYEEEERQRGNFPDRFSGHQFPNYSSELNVNALLLGDSALYLCASSQGLAGAIEQFFGPGTRLTVL.